The 6 T cell receptor beta chains listed next were all sequenced from one sample in a study of CXCR3-negative and CXCR3-positive naive CD8 T cells. UMI-labeled TRB cDNA libraries were prepared by 5' RACE. TCRdb re-called the 5' RACE reads; one entry per CDR3 protein, DNA not given. This listing includes about 50,000 distinct CDR3 sequences. Sequenced input: naive CXCR3- CD8+ T cells from blood. Subset specified: CD45RO-CCR7+CD27+CD95- naive CD8+ T cells lacking CXCR3 (TNR3-). The receptors shown here come from a human donor in good health. Some clones in this sample may be carry-over from other donors' samples.

The rearrangement joins TRBV7-9 to TRBJ2-5. There are 14 residues in the CDR3. Germline V gene sequence: CDR1 SEHNR, CDR2 FQNEAQ (reference sequence). CDR3: CASSLEQGWETQYF.

V is TRBV29-1 and J is TRBJ2-3; the TCRdb call, TRBD2, lacks DNA for checking. This CDR3 spans 12 amino acids. Looked up from germline, CDR1 is SQVTM and CDR2 is ANQGSEA. The CDR3 reads CSASGGPGTQYF.

This chain uses TRBV12-3 or TRBV12-4 with TRBJ2-1; TCRdb returns TRBD1, unconfirmable since there is no DNA. The length of the CDR3 is 18 residues. CDR3 loop: CASRPGQGTSLLINEQFF.

The chain recombines TRBV7-2 with TRBJ2-7; TCRdb calls TRBD1, which cannot be checked without DNA. Germline CDR1 reads SGHTA; CDR2 reads FQGNSA. The CDR3 has 14 residues. CDR3 protein: CASSYNRELSEQYF.

The chain couples TRBV28 to TRBJ2-7. Germline V gene lookup returns CDR1 MDHEN and CDR2 SYDVKM. The CDR3 contains 14 residues. The CDR3 loop is CASSLREVSYEQYF.

The chain recombines TRBV10-3 with TRBJ2-7; checking the TCRdb D call of TRBD1 is not possible without DNA. Germline-derived CDR1 and CDR2 are ENHRY and SYGVKD. The CDR3 covers 15 residues. The CDR3: CAISEPRQVSYEQYF.